These T cell receptor beta chains were read from a single sample in a study of T-cell memory formation after mild COVID-19. TCRdb analysed the 5' RACE reads with MiXCR anew, one entry per CDR3 protein. This sample has approximately 190,000 distinct CDR3 sequences, with around 20% found just once. Sequencing used PBMCs or a T cell subset sorted from them (not recorded which). Source of these receptors: an adult woman who had mild COVID-19 (a few samples of this study predate the infection). Cell type and time point are not known. The CDR3 runs from the conserved cysteine through the conserved F or W. The order of the fields is D gene, V gene, CDR3 protein. A D gene is named only where the DNA matches it firmly.

>-|TRBV20-1
CSAGTPALGTDTQYF
>-|TRBV10-3
CAISESPAEQYF
>-|TRBV27
CASSSIGPGMSKQFF
>TRBD2|TRBV30
CAWKKERGGLRETQYF
>-|TRBV9
CASSAPTGRVHTEAFF
>-|TRBV10-3
CAIRGDGEQYF
>TRBD1|TRBV2
CASRPGQGAAGANVLTF
>-|TRBV10-3
CAISESGLTYNEQFF
>TRBD1|TRBV9
CASSVGTGEKLFF
>-|TRBV6-5
CASSYGGSRSYGYTF
>-|TRBV12-3/TRBV12-4
CASCTWASCEQYF
>-|TRBV12-3/TRBV12-4
CASSLAQQNTDTQYF
>-|TRBV5-1
CASTPGQHNEQFF
>-|TRBV6-5
CASSRAPQETQYF
>-|TRBV20-1
CSARESGANVLTF
>-|TRBV6-6
CASSYSMDRGIEQYF
>TRBD1|TRBV6-2/TRBV6-3
CASSAEAHNRGNQPQHF
>TRBD1|TRBV7-6
CASSLIVLDRPNSPLHF
>-|TRBV14
CASSQGTAVGTQYF
>TRBD1|TRBV20-1
CSAIGTGGRGYTF
>TRBD1|TRBV30
CAWSNRGSLGNIQYF
>-|TRBV15
CATSRSQLAYEQYF
>-|TRBV6-1
CASRKGYTGELFF
>TRBD1|TRBV7-8
CASSSPGQNSGANVLTF
>-|TRBV7-2
CASSSSPGSGNTIYF
>-|TRBV20-1
CSASLQGSTEAFF
>-|TRBV6-5
CASSPDRRYGYTF
>TRBD2|TRBV12-3/TRBV12-4
CASSQGSSGVLGTQYF
>TRBD1|TRBV7-9
CASSPRQGTTEAFF
>-|TRBV29-1
CSVGRPPWETQYF
>-|TRBV5-1
CASSLDRVPSTDTQYF
>TRBD1|TRBV5-5
CASSGAGQGSGETQYF
>TRBD2|TRBV12-3/TRBV12-4
CASSSLAGYNEQFF
>-|TRBV11-3
CASSLDTKVEAFF
>-|TRBV4-1
CASSQDQGFETQYF
>TRBD1|TRBV18
CASSSGQGTSNYGYTF
>TRBD2|TRBV12-3/TRBV12-4
CASSTSGMTDTQYF
>TRBD1|TRBV5-4
CASSPRTGGVEQYF
>TRBD1|TRBV3-1
CASSHVQGGAFF
>TRBD2|TRBV4-2
CASSTRTSGGNEQFF
>TRBD2|TRBV10-3
CAISGTSGGNFIHNEQFF
>-|TRBV29-1
CSVEHPPGYTF
>TRBD1|TRBV12-3/TRBV12-4
CASSLGTGFGYTF
>TRBD2|TRBV20-1
CSAYRPGTSPYEQYF
>TRBD1|TRBV11-1
CASSRRQGSSYEQYF
>-|TRBV12-3/TRBV12-4
CASSFHAGLEQYF
>-|TRBV5-6
CASSPQGPFYEQYF
>TRBD2|TRBV6-2/TRBV6-3
CASTPRGGGSYEQYF
>-|TRBV2
CASSEDGSGSPLHF
>-|TRBV6-1
CASSEPIQYTGELFF
>TRBD2|TRBV29-1
CSATRGGAPGELFF
>TRBD2|TRBV5-1
CASSTGPSGIEQYF
>-|TRBV15
CATSRDRSGDIQYF
>-|TRBV2
CASSVGQLAYEQYF
>-|TRBV2
CASKGHSNTEAFF